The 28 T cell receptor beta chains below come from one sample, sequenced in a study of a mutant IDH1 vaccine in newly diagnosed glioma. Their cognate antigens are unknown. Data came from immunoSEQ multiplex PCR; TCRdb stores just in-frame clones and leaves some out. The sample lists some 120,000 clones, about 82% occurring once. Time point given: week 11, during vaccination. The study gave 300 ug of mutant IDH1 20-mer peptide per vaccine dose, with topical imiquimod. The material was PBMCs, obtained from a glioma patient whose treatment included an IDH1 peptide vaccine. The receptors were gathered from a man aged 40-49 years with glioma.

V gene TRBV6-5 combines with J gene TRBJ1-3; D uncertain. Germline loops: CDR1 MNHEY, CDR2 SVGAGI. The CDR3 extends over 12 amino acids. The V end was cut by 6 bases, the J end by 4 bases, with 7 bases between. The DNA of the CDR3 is TGTGCCAGCAGGACGGGGGGAAACACCATATATTTT. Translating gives CASRTGGNTIYF.

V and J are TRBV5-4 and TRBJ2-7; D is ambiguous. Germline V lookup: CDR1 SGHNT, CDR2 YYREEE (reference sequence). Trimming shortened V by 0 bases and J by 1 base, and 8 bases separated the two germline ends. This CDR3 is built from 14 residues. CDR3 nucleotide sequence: TGTGCCAGCAGCTTGGGCCCTAGATCCTACGAGCAGTACTTC. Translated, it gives CASSLGPRSYEQYF.

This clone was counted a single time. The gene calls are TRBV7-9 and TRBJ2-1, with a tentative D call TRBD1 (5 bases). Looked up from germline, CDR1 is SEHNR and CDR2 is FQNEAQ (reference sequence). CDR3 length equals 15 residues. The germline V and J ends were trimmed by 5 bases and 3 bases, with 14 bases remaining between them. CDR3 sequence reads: CASSVTAKLYNEQFF. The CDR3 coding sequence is TGTGCCAGCAGCGTGACAGCTAAACTCTACAATGAGCAGTTCTTC.

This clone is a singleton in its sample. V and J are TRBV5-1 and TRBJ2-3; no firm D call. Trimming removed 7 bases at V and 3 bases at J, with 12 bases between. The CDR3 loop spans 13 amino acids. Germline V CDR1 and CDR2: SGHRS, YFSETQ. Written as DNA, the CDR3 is TGCGCCAGCTCTGTCCTAGGGACAGATACGCAGTATTTT. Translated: CASSVLGTDTQYF.

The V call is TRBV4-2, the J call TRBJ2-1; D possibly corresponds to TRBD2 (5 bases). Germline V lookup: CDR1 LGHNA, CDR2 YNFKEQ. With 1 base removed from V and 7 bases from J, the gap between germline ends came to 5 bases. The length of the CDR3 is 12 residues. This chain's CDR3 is CASSQGGNEQFF. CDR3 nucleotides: TGTGCCAGCAGCCAAGGAGGGAATGAGCAGTTCTTC.

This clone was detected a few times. The CDR3: CASSQKQGAGTEAFF. CDR3 nucleotide sequence: TGTGCCAGCTCACAAAAACAGGGGGCAGGAACTGAAGCTTTCTTT. The rearrangement joins TRBV18 to TRBJ1-1; 9 nucleotides line up with TRBD1. With V trimmed by 4 bases and J by 5 bases, 8 bases remained unmatched. CDR1 and CDR2 from the germline V gene are KGHSH and LQKENI. The length of the CDR3 is 15 residues.

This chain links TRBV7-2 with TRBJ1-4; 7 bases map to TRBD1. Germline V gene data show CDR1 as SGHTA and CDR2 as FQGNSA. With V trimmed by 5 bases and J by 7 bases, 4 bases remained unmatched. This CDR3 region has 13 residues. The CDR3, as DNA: TGTGCCAGCAGCCCCGGACAGGTTGAAAAACTGTTTTTT. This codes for CASSPGQVEKLFF.

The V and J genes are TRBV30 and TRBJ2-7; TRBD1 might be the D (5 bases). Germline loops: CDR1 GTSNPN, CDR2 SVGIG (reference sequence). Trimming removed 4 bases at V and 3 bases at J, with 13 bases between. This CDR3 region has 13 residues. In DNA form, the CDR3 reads TGTGCCTGGAAGACAGTGGGTCTCTACGAGCAGTACTTC. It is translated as CAWKTVGLYEQYF.

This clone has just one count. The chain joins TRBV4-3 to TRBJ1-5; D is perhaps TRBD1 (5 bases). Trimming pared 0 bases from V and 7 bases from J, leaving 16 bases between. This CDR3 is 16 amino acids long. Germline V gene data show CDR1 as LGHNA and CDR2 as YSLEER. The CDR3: CASSQDSGQGRQPQHF. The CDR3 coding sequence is TGCGCCAGCAGCCAAGACTCCGGGCAGGGCAGGCAGCCCCAGCATTTT.

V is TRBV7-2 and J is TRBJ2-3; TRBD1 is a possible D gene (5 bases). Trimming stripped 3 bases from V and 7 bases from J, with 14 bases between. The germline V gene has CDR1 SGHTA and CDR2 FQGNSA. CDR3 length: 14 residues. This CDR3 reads CASSLMQGPHTQYF. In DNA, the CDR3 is TGTGCCAGCAGCTTGATGCAGGGCCCCCATACGCAGTATTTT.

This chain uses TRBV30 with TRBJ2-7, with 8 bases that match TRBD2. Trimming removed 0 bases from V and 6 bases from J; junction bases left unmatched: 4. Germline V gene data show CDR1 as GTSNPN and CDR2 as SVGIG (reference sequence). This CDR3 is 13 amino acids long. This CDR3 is CAWSVREGLEQYF. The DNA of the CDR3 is TGTGCCTGGAGTGTTCGGGAGGGCCTCGAGCAGTACTTC. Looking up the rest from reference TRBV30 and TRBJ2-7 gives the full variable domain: SQTIHQWPATLVQPVGSPLSLECTVEGTSNPNLYWYRQAAGRGLQLLFYSVGIGQISSEVPQNLSASRPQDRQFILSSKKLLLSDSGFYLCAWSVREGLEQYFGPGTRLTVT.

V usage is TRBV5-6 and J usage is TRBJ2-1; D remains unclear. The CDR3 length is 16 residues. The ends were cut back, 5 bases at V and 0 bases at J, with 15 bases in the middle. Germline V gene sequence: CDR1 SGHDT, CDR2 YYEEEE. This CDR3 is CASSLILSSSYNEQFF. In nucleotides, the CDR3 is TGTGCCAGCAGTTTAATCCTCTCCAGCTCCTACAATGAGCAGTTCTTC.

Here the CDR3 reads CASSPVDVEAFF. Here the CDR3 DNA reads TGTGCCAGCTCACCAGTGGACGTTGAAGCTTTCTTT. V gene TRBV18 combines with J gene TRBJ1-1; unclear D gene. The ends were cut back, 2 bases at V and 7 bases at J, with 8 bases in the middle. Looked up from germline, CDR1 is KGHSH and CDR2 is LQKENI. This CDR3 contains 12 residues.

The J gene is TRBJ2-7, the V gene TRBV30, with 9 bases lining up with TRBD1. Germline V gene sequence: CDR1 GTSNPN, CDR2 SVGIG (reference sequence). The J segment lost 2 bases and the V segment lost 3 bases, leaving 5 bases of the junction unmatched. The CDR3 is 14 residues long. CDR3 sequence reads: CAWSGWTGAYEQYF. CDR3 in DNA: TGTGCCTGGAGCGGCTGGACAGGGGCCTACGAGCAGTACTTC.

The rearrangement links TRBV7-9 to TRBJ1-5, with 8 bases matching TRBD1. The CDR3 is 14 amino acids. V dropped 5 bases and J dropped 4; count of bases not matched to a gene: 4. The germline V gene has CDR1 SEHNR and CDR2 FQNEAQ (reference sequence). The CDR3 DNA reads TGTGCCAGCAGCGCACAGGGGGGGAATCAGCCCCAGCATTTT. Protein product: CASSAQGGNQPQHF.

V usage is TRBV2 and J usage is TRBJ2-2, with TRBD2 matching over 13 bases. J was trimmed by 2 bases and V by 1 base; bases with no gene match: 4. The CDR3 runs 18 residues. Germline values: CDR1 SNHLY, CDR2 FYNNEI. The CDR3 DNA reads TGTGCCAGCAGTGAAGTACGACTAGCGGGGGGAAACACCGGGGAGCTGTTTTTT. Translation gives CASSEVRLAGGNTGELFF.

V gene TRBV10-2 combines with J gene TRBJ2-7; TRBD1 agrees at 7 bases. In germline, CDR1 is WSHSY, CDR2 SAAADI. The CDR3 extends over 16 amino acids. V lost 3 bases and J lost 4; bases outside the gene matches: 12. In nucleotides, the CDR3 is TGCGCCAGCAGTGAATTTCCCGACAGGGCTCGATACGAGCAGTACTTC. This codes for CASSEFPDRARYEQYF.

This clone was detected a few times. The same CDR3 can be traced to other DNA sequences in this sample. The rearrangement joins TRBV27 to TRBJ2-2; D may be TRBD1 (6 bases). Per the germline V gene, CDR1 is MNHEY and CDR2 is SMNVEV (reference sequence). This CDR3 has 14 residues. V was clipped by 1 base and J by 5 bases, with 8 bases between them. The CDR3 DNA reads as TGTGCCAGCAGTTTATTAGGGGGAACCGGGGAGCTGTTTTTT. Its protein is CASSLLGGTGELFF.

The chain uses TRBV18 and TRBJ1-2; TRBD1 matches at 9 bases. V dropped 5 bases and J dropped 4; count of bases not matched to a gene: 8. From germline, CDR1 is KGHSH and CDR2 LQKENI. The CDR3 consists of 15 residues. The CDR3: CASSARTGASYGYTF. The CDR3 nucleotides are TGTGCCAGCTCAGCCCGGACAGGGGCGAGCTATGGCTACACCTTC. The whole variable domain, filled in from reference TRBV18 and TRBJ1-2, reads NAGVMQNPRHLVRRRGQEARLRCSPMKGHSHVYWYRQLPEEGLKFMVYLQKENIIDESGMPKERFSAEFPKEGPSILRIQQVVRGDSAAYFCASSARTGASYGYTFGSGTRLTVV.

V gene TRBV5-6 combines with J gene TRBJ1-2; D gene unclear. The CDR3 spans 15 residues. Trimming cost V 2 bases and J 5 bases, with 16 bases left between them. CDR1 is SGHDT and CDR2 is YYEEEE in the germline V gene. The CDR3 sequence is CASSFGPSQWYGYTF. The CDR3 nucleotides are TGTGCCAGCAGCTTCGGACCATCCCAGTGGTATGGCTACACCTTC.

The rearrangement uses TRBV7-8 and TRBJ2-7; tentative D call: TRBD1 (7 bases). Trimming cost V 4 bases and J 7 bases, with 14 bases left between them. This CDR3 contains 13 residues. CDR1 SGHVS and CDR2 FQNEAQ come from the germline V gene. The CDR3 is CASSSPQGREQYF. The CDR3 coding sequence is TGTGCCAGCAGCTCGCCACAGGGGAGGGAGCAGTACTTC.

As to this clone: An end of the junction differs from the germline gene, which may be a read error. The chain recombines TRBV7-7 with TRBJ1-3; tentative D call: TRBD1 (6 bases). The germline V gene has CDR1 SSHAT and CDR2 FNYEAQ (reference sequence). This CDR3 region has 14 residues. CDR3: CASSEGVTGGTIYF. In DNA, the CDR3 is TGTGCTAGCAGCGAGGGGGTTACGGGGGGCACCATATATTTT.

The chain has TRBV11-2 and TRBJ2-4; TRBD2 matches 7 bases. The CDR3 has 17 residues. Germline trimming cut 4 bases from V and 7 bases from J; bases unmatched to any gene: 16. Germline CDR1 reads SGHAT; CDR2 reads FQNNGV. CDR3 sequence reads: CASSSGRDFLSGNIQYF. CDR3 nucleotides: TGTGCCAGCAGCTCGGGGAGGGATTTTCTATCGGGCAACATTCAGTACTTC.

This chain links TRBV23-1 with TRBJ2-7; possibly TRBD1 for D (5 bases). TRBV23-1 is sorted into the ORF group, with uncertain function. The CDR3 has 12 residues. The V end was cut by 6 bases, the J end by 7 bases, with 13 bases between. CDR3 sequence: CASSERGYEQYF. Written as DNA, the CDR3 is TGCGCCAGCAGCGAAAGGGGCTATGAGCAGTACTTC.

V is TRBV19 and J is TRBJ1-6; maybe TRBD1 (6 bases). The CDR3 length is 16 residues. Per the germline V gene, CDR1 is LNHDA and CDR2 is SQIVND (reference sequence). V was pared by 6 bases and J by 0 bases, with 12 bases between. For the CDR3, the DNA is TGTGCCAGTAGCAGGGGCGCGAACTCCTATAATTCACCCCTCCACTTT. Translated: CASSRGANSYNSPLHF.

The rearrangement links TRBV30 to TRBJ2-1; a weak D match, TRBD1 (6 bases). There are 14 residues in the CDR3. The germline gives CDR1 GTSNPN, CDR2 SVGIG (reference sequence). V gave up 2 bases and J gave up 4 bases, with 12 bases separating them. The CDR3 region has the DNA TGTGCCTGGAGTATGGGGGCCGGGTACAATGAGCAGTTCTTC. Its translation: CAWSMGAGYNEQFF.

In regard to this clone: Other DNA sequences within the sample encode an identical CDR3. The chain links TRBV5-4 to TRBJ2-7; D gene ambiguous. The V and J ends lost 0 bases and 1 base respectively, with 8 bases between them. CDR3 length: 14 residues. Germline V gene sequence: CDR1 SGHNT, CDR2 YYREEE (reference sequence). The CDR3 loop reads CASSLDPRSYEQYF. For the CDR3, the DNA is TGTGCCAGCAGCTTGGACCCCAGATCCTACGAGCAGTACTTC.

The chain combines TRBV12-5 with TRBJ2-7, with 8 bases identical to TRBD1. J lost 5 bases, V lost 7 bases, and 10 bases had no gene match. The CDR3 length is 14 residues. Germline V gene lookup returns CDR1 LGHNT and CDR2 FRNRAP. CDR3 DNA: TGTGCTAGTGCCCGAGAGGACAGGGAAGACGAGCAGTACTTC. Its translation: CASAREDREDEQYF.